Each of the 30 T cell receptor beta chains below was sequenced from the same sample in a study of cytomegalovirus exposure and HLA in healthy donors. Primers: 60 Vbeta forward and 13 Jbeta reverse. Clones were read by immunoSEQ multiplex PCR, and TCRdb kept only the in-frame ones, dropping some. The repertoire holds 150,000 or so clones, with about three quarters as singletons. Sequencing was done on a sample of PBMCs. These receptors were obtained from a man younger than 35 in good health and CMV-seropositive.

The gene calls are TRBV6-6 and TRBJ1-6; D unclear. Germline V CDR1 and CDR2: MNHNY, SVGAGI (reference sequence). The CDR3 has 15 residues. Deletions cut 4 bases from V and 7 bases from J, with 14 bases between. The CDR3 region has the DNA TGTGCCAGCAGTTTGGCGCACACCGGGAATTCACCCCTCCACTTT. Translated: CASSLAHTGNSPLHF.

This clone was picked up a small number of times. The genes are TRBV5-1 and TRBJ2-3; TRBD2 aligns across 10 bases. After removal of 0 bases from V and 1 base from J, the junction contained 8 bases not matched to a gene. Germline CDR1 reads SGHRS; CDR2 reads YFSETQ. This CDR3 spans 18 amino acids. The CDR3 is CASSLVGIAGGRTDTQYF. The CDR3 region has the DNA TGCGCCAGCAGCTTGGTCGGGATAGCGGGGGGTCGCACAGATACGCAGTATTTT.

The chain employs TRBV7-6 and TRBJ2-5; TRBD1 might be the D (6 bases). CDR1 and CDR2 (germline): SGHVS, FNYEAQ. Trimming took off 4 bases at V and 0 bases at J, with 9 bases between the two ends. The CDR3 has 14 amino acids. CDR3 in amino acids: CASSYRTDQETQYF. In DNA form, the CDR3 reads TGTGCCAGCAGCTACCGGACAGACCAAGAGACCCAGTACTTC.

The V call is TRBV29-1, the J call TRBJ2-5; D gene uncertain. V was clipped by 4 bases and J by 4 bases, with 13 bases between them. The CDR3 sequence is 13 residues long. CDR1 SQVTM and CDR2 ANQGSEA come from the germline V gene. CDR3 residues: CSVALESPETQYF. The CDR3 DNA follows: TGCAGCGTTGCCCTAGAGAGTCCAGAGACCCAGTACTTC.

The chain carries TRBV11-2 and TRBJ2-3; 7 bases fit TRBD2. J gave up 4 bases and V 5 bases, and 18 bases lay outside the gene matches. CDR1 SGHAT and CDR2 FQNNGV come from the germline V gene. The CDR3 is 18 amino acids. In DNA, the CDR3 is TGTGCCAGCAGCCTGACTAGCTGGAGTGGAGGGCTCTCAGATACGCAGTATTTT. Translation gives CASSLTSWSGGLSDTQYF.

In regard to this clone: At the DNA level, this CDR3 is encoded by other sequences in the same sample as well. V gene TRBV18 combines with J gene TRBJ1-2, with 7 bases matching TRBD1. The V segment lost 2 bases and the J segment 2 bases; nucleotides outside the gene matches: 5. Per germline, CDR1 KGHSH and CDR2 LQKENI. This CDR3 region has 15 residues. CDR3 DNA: TGTGCCAGCTCACCATCGGGACAGCCCAACTATGGCTACACCTTC. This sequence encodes CASSPSGQPNYGYTF.

The CDR3 here is CASSSQLNTEAFF. Written as DNA, the CDR3 is TGTGCCAGCTCATCCCAGTTGAACACTGAAGCTTTCTTT. This rearrangement joins TRBV18 to TRBJ1-1; D is unresolved. The germline V and J ends were trimmed by 5 bases and 0 bases, with 7 bases remaining between them. This CDR3 region has 13 residues. Germline V gene lookup returns CDR1 KGHSH and CDR2 LQKENI.

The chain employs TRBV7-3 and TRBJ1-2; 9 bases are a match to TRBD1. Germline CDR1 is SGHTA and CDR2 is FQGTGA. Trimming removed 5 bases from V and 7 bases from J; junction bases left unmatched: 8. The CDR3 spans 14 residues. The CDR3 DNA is TGTGCCAGCAGCACGGCCGGGACAGGGATTGGCTACACCTTC. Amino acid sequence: CASSTAGTGIGYTF.

The CDR3 spells CASSLEASGEQYV. CDR3 nucleotide sequence: TGTGCCAGCAGCTTAGAAGCTAGCGGCGAGCAGTACGTC. This rearrangement joins TRBV11-2 to TRBJ2-7; 7 bases are shared with TRBD2. With 0 bases clipped from V and 6 bases from J, the junction kept 2 bases outside the gene matches. The CDR3 sequence is 13 residues long. CDR1 SGHAT and CDR2 FQNNGV come from the germline V gene.

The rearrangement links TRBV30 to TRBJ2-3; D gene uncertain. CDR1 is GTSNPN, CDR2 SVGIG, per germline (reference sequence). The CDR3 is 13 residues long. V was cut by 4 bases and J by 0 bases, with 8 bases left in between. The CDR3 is CAWNRRSTDTQYF. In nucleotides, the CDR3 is TGTGCCTGGAACCGTCGGAGCACAGATACGCAGTATTTT.

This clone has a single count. As DNA, the CDR3 is TGTGCCAGCAGCTTAGCGCTGAGGGGGGGCAGAGGCTACACCTTC. It is translated as CASSLALRGGRGYTF. The chain joins TRBV7-8 to TRBJ1-2, with D possibly TRBD1 on 6 matching bases. V dropped 0 bases and J dropped 8 bases, with 16 bases sitting between them. CDR1 is SGHVS, CDR2 FQNEAQ, per germline. This CDR3 is built from 15 residues.

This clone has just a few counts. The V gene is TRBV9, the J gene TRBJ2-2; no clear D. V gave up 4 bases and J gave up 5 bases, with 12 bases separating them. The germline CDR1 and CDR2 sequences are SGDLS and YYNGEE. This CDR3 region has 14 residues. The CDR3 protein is CASSLSDRTGELFF. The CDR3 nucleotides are TGTGCCAGCAGCCTAAGCGATAGAACCGGGGAGCTGTTTTTT.

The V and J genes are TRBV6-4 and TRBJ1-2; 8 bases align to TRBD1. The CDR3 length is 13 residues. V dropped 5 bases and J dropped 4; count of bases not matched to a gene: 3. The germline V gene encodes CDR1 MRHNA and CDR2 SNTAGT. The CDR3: CASSTTGGYGYTF. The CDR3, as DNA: TGTGCCAGCAGTACCACAGGGGGCTATGGCTACACCTTC.

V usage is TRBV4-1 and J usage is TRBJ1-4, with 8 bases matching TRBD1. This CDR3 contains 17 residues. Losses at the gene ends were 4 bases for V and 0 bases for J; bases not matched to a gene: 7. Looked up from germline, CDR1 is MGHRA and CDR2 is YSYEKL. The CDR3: CASSLTGGGATNEKLFF. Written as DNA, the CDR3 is TGCGCCAGCAGCCTTACAGGGGGTGGAGCAACTAATGAAAAACTGTTTTTT.

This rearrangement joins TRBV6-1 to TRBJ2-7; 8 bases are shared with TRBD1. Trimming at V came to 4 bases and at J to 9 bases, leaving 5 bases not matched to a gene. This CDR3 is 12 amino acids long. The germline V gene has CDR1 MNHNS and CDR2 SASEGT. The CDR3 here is CASSGTGWGQYV. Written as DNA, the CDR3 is TGTGCCAGCAGTGGGACAGGGTGGGGGCAGTACGTC.

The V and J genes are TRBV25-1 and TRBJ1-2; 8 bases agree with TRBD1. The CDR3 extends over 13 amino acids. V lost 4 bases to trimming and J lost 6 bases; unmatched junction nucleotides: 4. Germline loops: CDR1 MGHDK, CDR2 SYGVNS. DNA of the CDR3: TGTGCCAGCAGTGGACAGGGGTTAAATGGCTACACCTTC. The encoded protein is CASSGQGLNGYTF.

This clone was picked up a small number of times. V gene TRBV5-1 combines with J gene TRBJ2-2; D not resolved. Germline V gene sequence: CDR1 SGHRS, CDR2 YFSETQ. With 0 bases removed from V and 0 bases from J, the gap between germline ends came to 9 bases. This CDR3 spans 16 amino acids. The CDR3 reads CASSLVSGANTGELFF. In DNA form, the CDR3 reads TGCGCCAGCAGCTTGGTGTCAGGCGCGAACACCGGGGAGCTGTTTTTT.

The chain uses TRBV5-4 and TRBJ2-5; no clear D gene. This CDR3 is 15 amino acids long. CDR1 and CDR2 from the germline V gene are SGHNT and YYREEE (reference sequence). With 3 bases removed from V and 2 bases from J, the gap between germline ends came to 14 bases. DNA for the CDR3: TGTGCCAGCAGCTATCCGACCGGGTCTCAAGAGACCCAGTACTTC. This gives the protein CASSYPTGSQETQYF.

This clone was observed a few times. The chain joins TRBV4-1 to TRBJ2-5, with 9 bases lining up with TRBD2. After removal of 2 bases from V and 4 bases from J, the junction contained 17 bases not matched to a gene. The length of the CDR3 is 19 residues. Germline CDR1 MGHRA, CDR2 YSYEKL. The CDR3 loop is CASSQRSASGGRALETQYF. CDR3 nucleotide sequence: TGCGCCAGCAGCCAAAGGTCGGCATCCGGCGGGAGGGCCTTAGAGACCCAGTACTTC.

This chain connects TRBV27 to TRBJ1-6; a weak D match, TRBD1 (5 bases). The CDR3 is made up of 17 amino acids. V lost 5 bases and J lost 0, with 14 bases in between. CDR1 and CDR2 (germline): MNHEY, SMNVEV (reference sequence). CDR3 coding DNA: TGTGCCAGCAGTAAACGACAGCTGAGCTCCTATAATTCACCCCTCCACTTT. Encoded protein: CASSKRQLSSYNSPLHF.

The CDR3 reads CASSLSTGSYGYTF. The DNA for the CDR3 is TGTGCCAGCAGTTTATCGACAGGATCCTATGGCTACACCTTC. The genes are TRBV27 and TRBJ1-2; D possibly corresponds to TRBD1 (6 bases). The CDR3 is 14 amino acids. Germline assignment: CDR1 MNHEY and CDR2 SMNVEV (reference sequence). V was trimmed by 0 bases and J by 4 bases, leaving 9 bases between them.

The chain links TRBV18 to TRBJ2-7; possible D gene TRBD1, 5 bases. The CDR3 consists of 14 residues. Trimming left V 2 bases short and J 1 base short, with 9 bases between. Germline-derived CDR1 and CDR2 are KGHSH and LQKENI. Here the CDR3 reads CASSPGAGSYEQYV. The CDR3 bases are TGTGCCAGCTCACCAGGGGCAGGGTCCTACGAGCAGTACGTC.

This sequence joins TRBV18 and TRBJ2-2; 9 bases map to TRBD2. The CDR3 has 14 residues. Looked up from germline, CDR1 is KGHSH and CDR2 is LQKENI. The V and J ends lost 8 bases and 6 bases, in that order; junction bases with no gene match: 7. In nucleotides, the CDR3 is TGTGCCAGCGCTAGGACTAGCGAGGCCGGGGAGCTGTTTTTT. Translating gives CASARTSEAGELFF. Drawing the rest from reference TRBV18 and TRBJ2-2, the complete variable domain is NAGVMQNPRHLVRRRGQEARLRCSPMKGHSHVYWYRQLPEEGLKFMVYLQKENIIDESGMPKERFSAEFPKEGPSILRIQQVVRGDSAAYFCASARTSEAGELFFGEGSRLTVL.

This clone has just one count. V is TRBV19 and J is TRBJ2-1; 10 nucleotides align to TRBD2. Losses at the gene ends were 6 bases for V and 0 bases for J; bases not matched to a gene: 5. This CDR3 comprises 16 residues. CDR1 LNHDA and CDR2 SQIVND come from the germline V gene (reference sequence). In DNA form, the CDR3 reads TGTGCCAGTAGAGAACTAGCGGGGAGCTCCTACAATGAGCAGTTCTTC. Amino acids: CASRELAGSSYNEQFF.

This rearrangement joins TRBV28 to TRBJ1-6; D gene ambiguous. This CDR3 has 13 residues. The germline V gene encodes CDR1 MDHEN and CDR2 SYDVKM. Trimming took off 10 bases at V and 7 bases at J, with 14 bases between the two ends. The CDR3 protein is CATATRSNSPLHF. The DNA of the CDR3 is TGTGCCACCGCCACTCGATCCAATTCACCCCTCCACTTT.

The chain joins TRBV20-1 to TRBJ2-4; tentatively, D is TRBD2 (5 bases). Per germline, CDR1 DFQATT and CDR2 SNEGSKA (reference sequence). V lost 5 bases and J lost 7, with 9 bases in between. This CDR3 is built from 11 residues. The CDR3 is CSALAGNIQYF. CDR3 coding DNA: TGCAGTGCTCTAGCTGGCAACATTCAGTACTTC.

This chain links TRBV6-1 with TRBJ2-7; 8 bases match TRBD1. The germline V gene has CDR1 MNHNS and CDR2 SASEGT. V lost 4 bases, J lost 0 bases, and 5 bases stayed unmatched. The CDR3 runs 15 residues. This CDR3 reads CASSVGQASSYEQYV. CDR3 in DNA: TGTGCCAGCAGTGTGGGACAGGCGAGCTCCTACGAGCAGTACGTC.

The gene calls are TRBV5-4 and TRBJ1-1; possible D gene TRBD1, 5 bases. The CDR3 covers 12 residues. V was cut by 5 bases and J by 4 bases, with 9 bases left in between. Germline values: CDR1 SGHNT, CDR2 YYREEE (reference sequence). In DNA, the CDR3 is TGTGCCAGCAGGGGGCCCGGCACTGAAGCTTTCTTT. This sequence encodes CASRGPGTEAFF.

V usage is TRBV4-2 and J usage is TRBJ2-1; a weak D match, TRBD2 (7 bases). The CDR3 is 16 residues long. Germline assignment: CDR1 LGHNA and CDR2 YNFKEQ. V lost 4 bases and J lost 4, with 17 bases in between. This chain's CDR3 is CASSPLGGQGYNEQFF. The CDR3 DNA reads TGTGCCAGCAGCCCCCTGGGGGGGCAGGGATACAATGAGCAGTTCTTC.

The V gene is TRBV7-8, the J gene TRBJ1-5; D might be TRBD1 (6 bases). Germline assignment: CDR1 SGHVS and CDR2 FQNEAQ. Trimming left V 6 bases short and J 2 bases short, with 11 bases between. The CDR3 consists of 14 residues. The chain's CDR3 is CASSPEGGNQPQHF. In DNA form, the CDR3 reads TGTGCCAGCAGTCCAGAGGGGGGCAATCAGCCCCAGCATTTT.